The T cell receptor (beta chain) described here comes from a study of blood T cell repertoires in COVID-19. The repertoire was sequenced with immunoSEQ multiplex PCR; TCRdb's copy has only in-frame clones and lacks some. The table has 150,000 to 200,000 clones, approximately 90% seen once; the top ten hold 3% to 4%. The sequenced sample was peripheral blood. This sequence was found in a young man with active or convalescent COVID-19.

CDR3 sequence (DNA): TGTGCCAGCAGCCCGGGACCGGGACAGGGGGCGAGGAATGAGCAGTTCTTC. Protein product: CASSPGPGQGARNEQFF. This rearrangement joins TRBV7-2 to TRBJ2-1; 12 bases are a match to TRBD1. Germline V gives CDR1 SGHTA, CDR2 FQGNSA. The CDR3 spans 17 residues. Trimming took 5 bases from V and 7 from J; bases not matched to a gene: 12.